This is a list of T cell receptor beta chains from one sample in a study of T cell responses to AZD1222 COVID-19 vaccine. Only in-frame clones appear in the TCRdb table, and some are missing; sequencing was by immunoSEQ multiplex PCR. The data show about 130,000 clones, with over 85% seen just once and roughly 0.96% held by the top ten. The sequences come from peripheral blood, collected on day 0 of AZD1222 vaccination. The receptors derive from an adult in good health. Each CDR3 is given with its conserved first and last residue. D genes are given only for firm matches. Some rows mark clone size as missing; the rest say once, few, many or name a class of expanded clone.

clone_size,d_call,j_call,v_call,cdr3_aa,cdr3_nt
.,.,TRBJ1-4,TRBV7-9,CASSLRRGEEKLFF,TGTGCCAGCAGCTTGAGAAGGGGAGAAGAAAAACTGTTTTTT
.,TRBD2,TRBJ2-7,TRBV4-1,CASSRLAGSPYEQYF,TGCGCCAGCAGCCGGTTAGCGGGGAGTCCTTACGAGCAGTACTTC
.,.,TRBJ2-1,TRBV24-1,CATSDPAQGGNNEQFF,TGTGCCACCAGTGACCCTGCACAGGGGGGGAACAATGAGCAGTTCTTC
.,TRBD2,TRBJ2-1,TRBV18,CASSPTSGVYNEQFF,TGTGCCAGCTCACCAACTAGCGGGGTGTACAATGAGCAGTTCTTC
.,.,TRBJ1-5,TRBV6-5,CASSYSSGRNQPQHF,TGTGCCAGCAGTTACTCTTCAGGCAGGAATCAGCCCCAGCATTTT
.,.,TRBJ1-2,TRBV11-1,CASSNPGVTYGYTF,TGTGCCAGCAGCAACCCGGGGGTCACCTATGGCTACACCTTC
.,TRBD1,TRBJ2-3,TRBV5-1,CASSRTGGADTQYF,TGCGCCAGCAGCCGGACAGGGGGCGCAGATACGCAGTATTTT
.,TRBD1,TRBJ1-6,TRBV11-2,CASSSRQGYSPLHF,TGTGCCAGCAGCTCTAGACAGGGGTATTCACCCCTCCACTTT
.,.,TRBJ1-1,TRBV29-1,CSVEGTGTHTEAFF,TGCAGCGTTGAAGGTACCGGGACACACACTGAAGCTTTCTTT
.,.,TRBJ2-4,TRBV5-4,CASSRGTTDKNIQYF,TGTGCCAGCAGCCGCGGGACGACCGACAAAAACATTCAGTACTTC
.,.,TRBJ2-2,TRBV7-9,CASSLDRVSNTGELFF,TGTGCCAGCAGCTTAGACAGGGTATCGAACACCGGGGAGCTGTTTTTT
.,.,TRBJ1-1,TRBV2,CASRADSNTEAFF,TGTGCCAGCAGGGCAGACTCGAACACTGAAGCTTTCTTT
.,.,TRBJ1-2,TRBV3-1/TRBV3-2,CASSQPGRKGYTF,TGTGCCAGCAGCCAACCGGGGCGGAAGGGCTACACCTTC
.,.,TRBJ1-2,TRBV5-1,CASSLRAGEGYTF,TGCGCCAGCAGCTTGCGGGCAGGGGAAGGCTACACCTTC
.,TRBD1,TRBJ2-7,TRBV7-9,CASSPRQGSNYEQYF,TGTGCCAGCAGCCCCCGACAGGGGTCGAACTACGAGCAGTACTTC
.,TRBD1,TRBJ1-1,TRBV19,CASTDRVMNTEAFF,TGTGCCAGTACCGACAGGGTTATGAACACTGAAGCTTTCTTT
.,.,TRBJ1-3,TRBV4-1,CASSQVVRGNTIYF,TGCGCCAGCAGCCAAGTCGTCCGGGGAAACACCATATATTTT
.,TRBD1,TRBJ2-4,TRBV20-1,CSASGQGALAKNIQYF,TGCAGTGCTAGTGGCCAGGGGGCCTTAGCCAAAAACATTCAGTACTTC
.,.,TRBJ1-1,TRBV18,CASSPPGDKNTEAFF,TGTGCCAGCTCACCCCCCGGGGACAAGAACACTGAAGCTTTCTTT
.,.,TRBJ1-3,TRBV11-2,CASSGGGSGNTIYF,TGTGCCAGCAGCGGGGGGGGCTCTGGAAACACCATATATTTT
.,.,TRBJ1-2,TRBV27,CATQPIPGLDYGYTF,TGTGCCACGCAACCTATACCGGGATTGGACTATGGCTACACCTTC
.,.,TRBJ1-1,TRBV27,CASKGALDTEAFF,TGTGCCAGCAAAGGGGCGCTGGACACTGAAGCTTTCTTT
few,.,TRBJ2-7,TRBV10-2,CAIGGGGAYEQYF,TGCGCCATCGGGGGCGGAGGCGCCTACGAGCAGTACTTC
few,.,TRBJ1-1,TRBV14,CASSPEGQGNTEAFF,TGTGCCAGCAGCCCTGAGGGCCAGGGGAACACTGAAGCTTTCTTT
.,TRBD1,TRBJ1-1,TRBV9,CASSVGIRDRGDTEAFF,TGTGCCAGCAGCGTAGGAATTAGGGACAGGGGGGACACTGAAGCTTTCTTT
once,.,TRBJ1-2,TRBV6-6,CASSLVGGAGGGYTF,TGTGCCAGCAGCCTCGTTGGGGGGGCTGGTGGTGGCTACACCTTC
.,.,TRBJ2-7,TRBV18,CASSPNPEPEQYF,TGTGCCAGCTCACCAAACCCTGAACCCGAGCAGTACTTC
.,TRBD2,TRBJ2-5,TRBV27,CASSATGTSGGLWTQYF,TGTGCCAGCAGTGCAACCGGGACTAGCGGGGGTTTATGGACCCAGTACTTC
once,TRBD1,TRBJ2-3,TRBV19,CASSKTGGAGDTQYF,TGTGCCAGTAGCAAGACAGGGGGCGCGGGAGATACGCAGTATTTT
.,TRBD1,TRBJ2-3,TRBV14,CASSPHRGTHADTQYF,TGTGCCAGCAGCCCCCACAGGGGGACTCACGCAGATACGCAGTATTTT
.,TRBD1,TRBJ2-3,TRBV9,CASSLQGAGPDTQYF,TGTGCCAGCAGCCTACAGGGGGCAGGTCCTGATACGCAGTATTTT
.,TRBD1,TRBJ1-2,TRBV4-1,CASSQDWAGGGYGYTF,TGCGCCAGCAGCCAAGACTGGGCAGGGGGGGGCTATGGCTACACCTTC
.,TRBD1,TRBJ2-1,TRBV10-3,CAIREGQGNEQFF,TGTGCCATCAGAGAGGGACAGGGCAATGAGCAGTTCTTC
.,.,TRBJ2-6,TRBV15,CATSRDTGANVLTF,TGTGCCACCAGCAGGGACACTGGGGCCAACGTCCTGACTTTC
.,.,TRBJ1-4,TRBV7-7,CASSLGPNEKLFF,TGTGCCAGCAGCTTAGGACCTAATGAAAAACTGTTTTTT
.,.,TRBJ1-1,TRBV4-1,CASSQGGVNTEAFF,TGCGCCAGCAGCCAAGGAGGAGTGAACACTGAAGCTTTCTTT
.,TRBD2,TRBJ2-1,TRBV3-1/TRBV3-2,CASSQVASGGYNEQFF,TGTGCCAGCAGCCAAGTAGCTAGCGGGGGGTACAATGAGCAGTTCTTC
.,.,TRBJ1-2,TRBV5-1,CASSFGGNYGYTF,TGCGCCAGCAGCTTCGGGGGAAACTATGGCTACACCTTC
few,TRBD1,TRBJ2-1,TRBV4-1,CASSQDQGTGDDEQFF,TGCGCCAGCAGCCAAGATCAGGGGACAGGGGACGATGAGCAGTTCTTC
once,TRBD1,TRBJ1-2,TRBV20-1,CSADRGEGYTF,TGCAGTGCTGACAGGGGAGAAGGCTACACCTTC
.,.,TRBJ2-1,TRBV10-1,CASSELGSARGAGEQFF,TGCGCCAGCAGTGAGTTGGGTTCGGCCAGGGGGGCTGGTGAGCAGTTCTTC